Detailed here is one TCR beta chain. What it binds is unknown. The data originate from a study of shared clonotypes between healthy human individuals. Unsorted samples relied on 80 million to 90 million PBMCs, which served as the source of genomic DNA. General study findings and limits: Sampling covered blood only; tissue repertoires likely differ. Sequencing depth was expected to affect clonotype sharing among donors.

Per germline, CDR1 SGHVS and CDR2 FQNEAQ. The CDR3 sequence is 15 residues long. V gave up 4 bases and J gave up 5 bases, with 17 bases separating them. A deep-level run was used for the assay. Data came from immunoSEQ multiplex PCR; TCRdb stores just in-frame clones and leaves some out. Of 530,000 or so clones listed, 75% to 80% were seen once; the top ten hold about an eighth. This sequence joins TRBV7-8 and TRBJ2-5; no firm D call. The sample was PBMCs. This TCR derives from a woman in her thirties or forties in good health. Some clones in this sample may be carry-over from other donors' samples. The CDR3 protein is CASSSLPSPRETQYF. The CDR3 bases are TGTGCCAGCAGCTCTCTACCGAGCCCTCGGGAGACCCAGTACTTC.